Here is one T cell receptor (beta chain) with its context. Profiling relied on immunoSEQ multiplex PCR, and the TCRdb table lists in-frame clones only, not all of them. The sample lists roughly 180,000 clones; about nine tenths were seen once. The record originates from a study of blood T cell repertoires in COVID-19. V lost 0 bases to trimming and J lost 7 bases, with 9 bases between them. CDR1 is GTSNPN and CDR2 is SVGIG in the germline V gene (reference sequence). The CDR3 extends over 12 amino acids. Sequences were obtained from PBMCs or T cells enriched from blood (not recorded which). The V gene is TRBV30, the J gene TRBJ1-2, with TRBD1 as a possible D gene (6 bases). The source is a woman aged 30 to 39 who had recovered from COVID-19. CDR3 residues: CAWSVQGPGYTF. CDR3 sequence (DNA): TGTGCCTGGAGTGTACAGGGCCCTGGCTACACCTTC.